These 9 T cell receptor beta chains share one sample of origin, sequenced in a study of blood T cell repertoires in COVID-19. Assay used: immunoSEQ multiplex PCR; TCRdb lists only in-frame clones, some missing. In the table there are approximately 180,000 clones, about 84% of which are singletons. Sequences were obtained from peripheral blood. The receptors come from a person aged 65 to 79 with COVID-19, enrolled during active disease.

The chain has TRBV7-2 and TRBJ2-1, with 8 bases that match TRBD2. The V segment lost 5 bases and the J segment 2 bases; nucleotides outside the gene matches: 5. The CDR3 extends over 15 amino acids. Germline-derived CDR1 and CDR2 are SGHTA and FQGNSA. CDR3 loop: CASSPEREPYNEQFF. The CDR3 DNA follows: TGTGCCAGCAGCCCCGAGCGGGAGCCCTACAATGAGCAGTTCTTC.

The rearrangement links TRBV6-2 or TRBV6-3 to TRBJ2-7; a weak D match, TRBD2 (6 bases). Trimming left V 5 bases short and J 0 bases short, with 17 bases between. CDR1 MNHEY and CDR2 SVGEGT come from the germline V gene. CDR3 length equals 16 residues. CDR3 sequence reads: CASSTPPGLSSYEQYF. The CDR3 nucleotides read TGTGCCAGCAGTACCCCCCCGGGACTGAGCTCCTACGAGCAGTACTTC.

The chain links TRBV27 to TRBJ1-2; D gene uncertain. CDR1 and CDR2 from the germline V gene are MNHEY and SMNVEV (reference sequence). CDR3 length: 11 amino acids. Deletions cut 10 bases from V and 7 bases from J, with 13 bases between. The CDR3 spells CATYRRGGYTF. DNA of the CDR3: TGTGCCACCTACCGACGGGGTGGCTACACCTTC.

This sequence joins TRBV5-5 and TRBJ1-5, with 7 bases identical to TRBD1. The length of the CDR3 is 15 residues. V was pared by 4 bases and J by 4 bases, with 8 bases of the junction left unmatched. The V gene's germline CDR1 is SGHKS and CDR2 YYEKEE (reference sequence). CDR3 in amino acids: CASSPIGTANQPQHF. CDR3 in DNA: TGTGCCAGCAGCCCGATAGGGACAGCTAATCAGCCCCAGCATTTT.

The table lists this clone with a count of one. V usage is TRBV5-8 and J usage is TRBJ2-7; a weak D match, TRBD2 (5 bases). The CDR3 loop spans 13 amino acids. In germline, CDR1 is SGHTS, CDR2 YDEGEE. Trimming cost V 5 bases and J 3 bases, with 12 bases left between them. DNA of the CDR3: TGTGCCAGCAGTTATGGACTCATCTACGAGCAGTACTTC. It yields the protein CASSYGLIYEQYF. The full variable domain, completed using reference TRBV5-8 and TRBJ2-7, is EAGVTQSPTHLIKTRGQQATLRCSPISGHTSVYWYQQALGLGLQFLLWYDEGEERNRGNFPPRFSGRQFPNYSSELNVNALELEDSALYLCASSYGLIYEQYFGPGTRLTVT.

V gene TRBV27 combines with J gene TRBJ1-2; 10 bases map to TRBD1. The V gene end was trimmed by 2 bases and the J gene end by 4 bases; junction bases not matched to a gene: 7. Germline V gene lookup returns CDR1 MNHEY and CDR2 SMNVEV (reference sequence). The length of the CDR3 is 16 residues. In nucleotides, the CDR3 is TGTGCCAGCAGTTTAGAGGGGACAGGGGTTACCTATGGCTACACCTTC. As protein: CASSLEGTGVTYGYTF.

The CDR3 spells CATSRTSGNNEQFF. CDR3 nucleotide sequence: TGTGCCACGTCTCGGACTAGCGGGAACAATGAGCAGTTCTTC. V is TRBV19 and J is TRBJ2-1; 12 bases agree with TRBD2. The V gene end was trimmed by 10 bases and the J gene end by 5 bases; junction bases not matched to a gene: 6. The germline CDR1 and CDR2 sequences are LNHDA and SQIVND (reference sequence). This CDR3 comprises 14 residues.

The rearrangement joins TRBV6-5 to TRBJ1-6; 9 nucleotides match TRBD1. The CDR3 has 16 residues. The V and J ends lost 2 bases and 8 bases, in that order; junction bases with no gene match: 7. Germline lookup yields CDR1 MNHEY and CDR2 SVGAGI. The CDR3 DNA follows: TGTGCCAGCAGTTACGCGGGGGACAGGGCTGATTCACCCCTCCACTTT. It encodes CASSYAGDRADSPLHF.

The gene calls are TRBV19 and TRBJ2-3; the match to TRBD2 covers 7 bases. V lost 6 bases and J lost 1; bases outside the gene matches: 4. The CDR3 has 14 amino acids. The germline gives CDR1 LNHDA, CDR2 SQIVND (reference sequence). The CDR3 DNA is TGTGCCAGTAGATCCCGGGGGGGCACAGATACGCAGTATTTT. This gives the protein CASRSRGGTDTQYF.